Listed below are T cell receptor beta chains from one sample, sequenced in a study of graft-versus-host responses after intestinal transplantation. Their antigens remain unidentified. The data were produced by immunoSEQ multiplex PCR, yet TCRdb's version contains in-frame clones alone and is incomplete. The sample contains 90,000 to 120,000 clones, roughly 89% of which appear only once. The sample was unstimulated CD4+ T cells sorted from spleen or lymph node cells, taken before transplant. These receptors were taken from a human donor who was the organ donor for an intestinal transplant. Each CDR3 is given with its conserved first and last residue. D genes are given only for firm matches. The size entry is marked missing in some rows and otherwise reads once, few, many or a size class.

abundance: -; v_gene: TRBV30; j_gene: TRBJ2-2; d_gene: -; CDR3nt: TGTGCCTGGAGTGGGGAAGGCGTCGGGGAGCTGTTTTTT; CDR3aa: CAWSGEGVGELFF
abundance: -; v_gene: TRBV4-1; j_gene: TRBJ1-4; d_gene: -; CDR3nt: TGCGCCAGCAGCCCCCCTTCGGGTGGGACGGGGAATGAAAAACTGTTTTTT; CDR3aa: CASSPPSGGTGNEKLFF
abundance: -; v_gene: TRBV4-1; j_gene: TRBJ2-1; d_gene: TRBD2; CDR3nt: TGCGCCAGCAGCTGGGGACTAGCGGGGACCTACAATGAGCAGTTCTTC; CDR3aa: CASSWGLAGTYNEQFF
abundance: -; v_gene: TRBV11-2; j_gene: TRBJ1-2; d_gene: TRBD1; CDR3nt: TGTGCCAGCAGCTTAGTGGGGGACAGGGGCTACACCTTC; CDR3aa: CASSLVGDRGYTF
abundance: -; v_gene: TRBV11-2; j_gene: TRBJ1-3; d_gene: TRBD1; CDR3nt: TGTGCCAGCAGCTTAGGGACAGGGAAAAACACCATATATTTT; CDR3aa: CASSLGTGKNTIYF
abundance: -; v_gene: TRBV19; j_gene: TRBJ2-1; d_gene: TRBD2; CDR3nt: TGTGCCAGTAGCCCAAGCGGGGGGGCCTTGAATGAGCAGTTCTTC; CDR3aa: CASSPSGGALNEQFF
abundance: -; v_gene: TRBV9; j_gene: TRBJ2-2; d_gene: TRBD2; CDR3nt: TGTGCCAGCAGCGTAGCGGGAGGTCCTCCGAACACCGGGGAGCTGTTTTTT; CDR3aa: CASSVAGGPPNTGELFF
abundance: -; v_gene: TRBV5-1; j_gene: TRBJ2-7; d_gene: TRBD2; CDR3nt: TGCGCCAGCAGCTTGGCTAGCGGTTCCTACGAGCAGTACTTC; CDR3aa: CASSLASGSYEQYF
abundance: -; v_gene: TRBV28; j_gene: TRBJ2-5; d_gene: TRBD2; CDR3nt: TGTGCCAGCAGTCCCCGGTTTGGGCTAGCGGGAGCTCGAGAGCAGTACTTC; CDR3aa: CASSPRFGLAGAREQYF
abundance: -; v_gene: TRBV29-1; j_gene: TRBJ1-4; d_gene: -; CDR3nt: TGCAGCGTTGAGGGTCAGGTTAATGAAAAACTGTTTTTT; CDR3aa: CSVEGQVNEKLFF
abundance: -; v_gene: TRBV6-1; j_gene: TRBJ1-5; d_gene: -; CDR3nt: TGTGCCAGCAGTGAAGCGCTTTCCTCCGGGCAGCCCCAGCATTTT; CDR3aa: CASSEALSSGQPQHF
abundance: -; v_gene: TRBV7-6; j_gene: TRBJ1-1; d_gene: TRBD1; CDR3nt: TGTGCCACCCAGGGGGGACTTGACACTGAAGCTTTCTTT; CDR3aa: CATQGGLDTEAFF
abundance: -; v_gene: TRBV4-2; j_gene: TRBJ1-1; d_gene: -; CDR3nt: TGTGCCAGCAGCCACCAGAACAGCCTCATGAACACTGAAGCTTTCTTT; CDR3aa: CASSHQNSLMNTEAFF
abundance: -; v_gene: TRBV4-1; j_gene: TRBJ1-2; d_gene: -; CDR3nt: TGCGCCAGCAGCCAAGACAGATCAATAGGCTATGGCTACACCTTC; CDR3aa: CASSQDRSIGYGYTF
abundance: -; v_gene: TRBV6-5; j_gene: TRBJ2-7; d_gene: -; CDR3nt: TGTGCCAGCAGGTCGCGCGGTACCTACGAGCAGTACTTC; CDR3aa: CASRSRGTYEQYF
abundance: -; v_gene: TRBV5-4; j_gene: TRBJ1-6; d_gene: TRBD1; CDR3nt: TGTGCCAGCAGCTCAAGGACAGGGGGCTCCTATAATTCACCCCTCCACTTT; CDR3aa: CASSSRTGGSYNSPLHF
abundance: -; v_gene: TRBV9; j_gene: TRBJ2-3; d_gene: -; CDR3nt: TGTGCCAGCAGCCTCGGGACTGTCACAGATACGCAGTATTTT; CDR3aa: CASSLGTVTDTQYF
abundance: -; v_gene: TRBV5-1; j_gene: TRBJ1-1; d_gene: -; CDR3nt: TGCGCCAGCAGCTTGGGGGATATAAAGAACACTGAAGCTTTCTTT; CDR3aa: CASSLGDIKNTEAFF
abundance: -; v_gene: TRBV7-9; j_gene: TRBJ1-2; d_gene: TRBD1; CDR3nt: TGTGCCAGCAGCTTAGCGACAGGGAATTATGGCTACACCTTC; CDR3aa: CASSLATGNYGYTF
abundance: -; v_gene: TRBV10-3; j_gene: TRBJ2-3; d_gene: -; CDR3nt: TGTGCCATCAGTTACCTCCAGGGACTGGGGACAGATACGCAGTATTTT; CDR3aa: CAISYLQGLGTDTQYF
abundance: once; v_gene: TRBV5-4; j_gene: TRBJ2-1; d_gene: TRBD2; CDR3nt: TGTGCCAGCAGCGGAGGACTAGCGGGGTCCAATGAGCAGTTCTTC; CDR3aa: CASSGGLAGSNEQFF
abundance: -; v_gene: TRBV6-5; j_gene: TRBJ2-7; d_gene: -; CDR3nt: TGTGCCAGCAGCTCAGGAAGGGGGGAGCAGTACTTC; CDR3aa: CASSSGRGEQYF
abundance: few; v_gene: TRBV19; j_gene: TRBJ1-3; d_gene: -; CDR3nt: TGTGCCAGTAGGACGACAGTCTCTGGAAACACCATATATTTT; CDR3aa: CASRTTVSGNTIYF
abundance: few; v_gene: TRBV5-1; j_gene: TRBJ1-5; d_gene: -; CDR3nt: TGCGCCAGCAGCCCGGGAGAGTTAAATCAGCCCCAGCATTTT; CDR3aa: CASSPGELNQPQHF
abundance: -; v_gene: TRBV28; j_gene: TRBJ2-7; d_gene: TRBD1; CDR3nt: TGTGCCAGCAGGTCGCTAGGACAGGGGGACTACGAGCAGTACTTC; CDR3aa: CASRSLGQGDYEQYF
abundance: -; v_gene: TRBV7-3; j_gene: TRBJ1-1; d_gene: -; CDR3nt: TGTGCCAGCAGCAGAGGCGGACTTTTGAACACTGAAGCTTTCTTT; CDR3aa: CASSRGGLLNTEAFF
abundance: -; v_gene: TRBV5-1; j_gene: TRBJ1-3; d_gene: -; CDR3nt: TGCGCCAGCAGCTTGGAGGGCTCTGGAAACACCATATATTTT; CDR3aa: CASSLEGSGNTIYF
abundance: -; v_gene: TRBV9; j_gene: TRBJ2-3; d_gene: TRBD1; CDR3nt: TGTGCCAGCAGGAACCACAGGGGTAAGGGTTCCACAGATACGCAGTATTTT; CDR3aa: CASRNHRGKGSTDTQYF
abundance: -; v_gene: TRBV10-3; j_gene: TRBJ1-2; d_gene: -; CDR3nt: TGTGCCATCAGTACTACGGGTAACTATGGCTACACCTTC; CDR3aa: CAISTTGNYGYTF
abundance: -; v_gene: TRBV19; j_gene: TRBJ2-7; d_gene: -; CDR3nt: TGTGCCAGTAGTATAATTGGGGGAAAGGGCTACGAGCAGTACTTC; CDR3aa: CASSIIGGKGYEQYF
abundance: -; v_gene: TRBV30; j_gene: TRBJ2-7; d_gene: -; CDR3nt: TGTGCCTGGAGACCCGACGGAGCCTCCTACGAGCAGTACTTC; CDR3aa: CAWRPDGASYEQYF
abundance: few; v_gene: TRBV6-5; j_gene: TRBJ2-5; d_gene: TRBD2; CDR3nt: TGTGCCATTCTACGAGCGGGAGCATCCCAAGAGACCCAGTACTTC; CDR3aa: CAILRAGASQETQYF
abundance: few; v_gene: TRBV4-1; j_gene: TRBJ2-7; d_gene: TRBD1; CDR3nt: TGCGCCAGCAGCCAATTTCCAAGGGGGACAGCAAACGAGCAGTACTTC; CDR3aa: CASSQFPRGTANEQYF
abundance: -; v_gene: TRBV6-1; j_gene: TRBJ2-7; d_gene: -; CDR3nt: TGTGCCAGCAGTGAATTTTACTACGAGCAGTACTTC; CDR3aa: CASSEFYYEQYF
abundance: few; v_gene: TRBV7-9; j_gene: TRBJ1-4; d_gene: -; CDR3nt: TGTGCCAGCAGACGCATCGAGGAAAAACTGTTTTTT; CDR3aa: CASRRIEEKLFF
abundance: few; v_gene: TRBV6-6; j_gene: TRBJ1-1; d_gene: -; CDR3nt: TGTGCCAGCAGATTCGGACAGATAATGAACACTGAAGCTTTCTTT; CDR3aa: CASRFGQIMNTEAFF
abundance: -; v_gene: TRBV6-5; j_gene: TRBJ1-6; d_gene: -; CDR3nt: TGTGCCAGCAGTTACCAGGGTTCAGGCTCACCCCTCCACTTT; CDR3aa: CASSYQGSGSPLHF
abundance: -; v_gene: TRBV7-9; j_gene: TRBJ1-5; d_gene: TRBD1; CDR3nt: TGTGCCAGCAGCTTGGGACAGAGCAATCAGCCCCAGCATTTT; CDR3aa: CASSLGQSNQPQHF